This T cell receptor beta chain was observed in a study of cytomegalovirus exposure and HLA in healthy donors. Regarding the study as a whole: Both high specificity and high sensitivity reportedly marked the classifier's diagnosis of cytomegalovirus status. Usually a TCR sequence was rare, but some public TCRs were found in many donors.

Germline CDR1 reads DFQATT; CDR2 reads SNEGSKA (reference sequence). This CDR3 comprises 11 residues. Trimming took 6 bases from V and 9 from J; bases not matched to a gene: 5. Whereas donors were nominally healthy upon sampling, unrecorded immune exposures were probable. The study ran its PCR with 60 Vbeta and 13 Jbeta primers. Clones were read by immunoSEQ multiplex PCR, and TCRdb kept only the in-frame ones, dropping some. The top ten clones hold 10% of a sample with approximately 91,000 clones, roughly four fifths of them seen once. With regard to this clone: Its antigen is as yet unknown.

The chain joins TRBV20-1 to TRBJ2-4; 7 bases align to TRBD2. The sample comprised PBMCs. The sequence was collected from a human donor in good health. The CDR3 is CSASPGGIQYF. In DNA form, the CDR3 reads TGCAGTGCCTCCCCGGGGGGCATTCAGTACTTC.